This T cell receptor beta chain was sequenced during a study of beta chain features in type 1 diabetes. Study information: Patients looked much like healthy donors when it came to age, gender and cell yields.

The study reverse transcribed the entire isolated RNA, so it sequenced expressed TCRB transcripts. The data were produced by immunoSEQ multiplex PCR, yet TCRdb's version contains in-frame clones alone and is incomplete. The sample gives about 160,000 clones, around 8% of which show up once; around 0.5% is in the top ten. Trimming pared 5 bases from V and 2 bases from J, leaving 16 bases between. Germline V CDR1 and CDR2: SGHTA, FQGNSA. The CDR3 totals 16 residues. This clone was counted at least ten times. As yet, its antigen is unknown. Every single donor gave one heparinised blood draw, and these averaged roughly 120 mL. Regarding the study as a whole: All four CD4+ subsets of Type 1 diabetes patients contained TCRB CDR3s that were moderately but significantly shorter. A possible short-template PCR bias applies equally to patients and controls. In type 1 diabetes patients, VDJ junctions had fewer insertions; deletions at these junctions were more frequent.

V is TRBV7-2 and J is TRBJ1-3, with TRBD1 as a possible D gene (5 bases). Sequencing was done on a sample of central memory CD4+ T cells from blood. The source is a young woman with type 1 diabetes. The CDR3 nucleotides are TGTGCCAGCAGCCCGGCAGTGACAGCAACTGGAAACACCATATATTTT. Encoded protein: CASSPAVTATGNTIYF.